This T cell receptor beta chain was recovered during a study of blood T cell repertoires in COVID-19. The repertoire was sequenced with immunoSEQ multiplex PCR; TCRdb's copy has only in-frame clones and lacks some. Of about 140,000 clones in the sample, 77% were seen once. Between the trimmed V and J ends, which lost 4 bases and 1 base, there was a span of 14 bases. Looked up from germline, CDR1 is MNHNS and CDR2 is SASEGT. This CDR3 comprises 16 residues. The specimen was peripheral blood. This clonotype was sampled from a woman in her forties or fifties with active or convalescent COVID-19. This chain uses TRBV6-1 with TRBJ1-3; D is unresolved. This chain's CDR3 is CASSASGLSSGNTIYF. CDR3 nucleotide sequence: TGTGCCAGCAGTGCCTCAGGTTTAAGTTCTGGAAACACCATATATTTT.